The clone carrying this T cell receptor beta chain was seen many times. For TCRbeta, the library was prepared with unique molecular identifiers. TCRdb reprocessed the PCR reads via MiXCR and lists one record per CDR3 protein. The data show about 870,000 distinct CDR3 sequences, approximately 15% seen once. V lost 3 bases and J 4 bases, leaving 9 bases between the germline ends. The CDR3 extends over 12 amino acids. CDR1 and CDR2 (germline): DFQATT, SNEGSKA (reference sequence). The sample belongs to a study of T-cell reconstitution after alpha-beta-depleted transplantation in children. The V and J genes are TRBV20-1 and TRBJ1-2; D might be TRBD1 (5 bases). Here the sequenced sample was PBMCs, mostly from graft donor cells, taken 360 days after TCRalphabeta/CD19-depleted stem cell transplant. This TCR derives from a male patient between 10 and 17 years old who had a stem cell transplant for acute lymphoblastic leukemia, so the T cells may come from the graft donor. CDR3 loop: CSASAGTYGYTF. CDR3 coding DNA: TGCAGTGCTAGTGCAGGGACCTATGGCTACACCTTC.